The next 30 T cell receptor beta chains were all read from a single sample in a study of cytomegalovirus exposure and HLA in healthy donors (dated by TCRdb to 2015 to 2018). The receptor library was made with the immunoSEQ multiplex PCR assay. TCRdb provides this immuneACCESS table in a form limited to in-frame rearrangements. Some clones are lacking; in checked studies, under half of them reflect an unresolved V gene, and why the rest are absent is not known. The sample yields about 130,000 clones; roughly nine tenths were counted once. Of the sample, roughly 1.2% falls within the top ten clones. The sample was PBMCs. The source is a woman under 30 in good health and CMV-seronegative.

As DNA, the CDR3 is TGTGCCAGCAGTTTGAGCGTTCCCTCCTACAATGAGCAGTTCTTC. Amino acids: CASSLSVPSYNEQFF. The chain uses TRBV27 and TRBJ2-1; D remains unclear. V dropped 3 bases and J dropped 0 bases, with 9 bases sitting between them. Germline-derived CDR1 and CDR2 are MNHEY and SMNVEV (reference sequence). This CDR3 has 15 residues.

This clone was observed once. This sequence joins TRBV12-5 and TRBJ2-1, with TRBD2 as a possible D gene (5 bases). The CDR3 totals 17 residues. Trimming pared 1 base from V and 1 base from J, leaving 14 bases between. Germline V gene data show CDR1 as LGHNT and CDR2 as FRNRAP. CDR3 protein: CASGLALEGLSYNEQFF. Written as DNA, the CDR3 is TGTGCTAGTGGTTTGGCCCTCGAAGGACTGTCCTACAATGAGCAGTTCTTC.

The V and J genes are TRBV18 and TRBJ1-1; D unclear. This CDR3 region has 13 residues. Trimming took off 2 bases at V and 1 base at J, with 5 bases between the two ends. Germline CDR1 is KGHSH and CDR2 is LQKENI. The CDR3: CASSPTANTEAFF. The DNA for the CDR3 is TGTGCCAGCTCACCAACAGCGAACACTGAAGCTTTCTTT. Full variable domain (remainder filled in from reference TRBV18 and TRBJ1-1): NAGVMQNPRHLVRRRGQEARLRCSPMKGHSHVYWYRQLPEEGLKFMVYLQKENIIDESGMPKERFSAEFPKEGPSILRIQQVVRGDSAAYFCASSPTANTEAFFGQGTRLTVV.

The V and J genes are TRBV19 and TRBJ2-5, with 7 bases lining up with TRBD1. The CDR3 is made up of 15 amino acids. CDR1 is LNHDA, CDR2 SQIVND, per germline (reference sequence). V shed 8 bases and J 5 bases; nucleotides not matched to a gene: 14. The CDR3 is CASEGTKGAVETQYF. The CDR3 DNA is TGTGCCAGTGAGGGGACGAAGGGGGCTGTTGAGACCCAGTACTTC.

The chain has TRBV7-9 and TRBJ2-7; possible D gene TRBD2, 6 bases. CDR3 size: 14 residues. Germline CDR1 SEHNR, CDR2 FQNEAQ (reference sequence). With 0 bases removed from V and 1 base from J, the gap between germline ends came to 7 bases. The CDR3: CASSLAGGSYEQYF. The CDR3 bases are TGTGCCAGCAGCTTAGCCGGGGGATCCTACGAGCAGTACTTC.

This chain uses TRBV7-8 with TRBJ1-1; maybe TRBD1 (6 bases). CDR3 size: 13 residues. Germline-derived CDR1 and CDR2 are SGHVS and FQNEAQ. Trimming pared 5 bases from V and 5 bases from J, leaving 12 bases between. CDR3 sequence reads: CASSPGQTTEAFF. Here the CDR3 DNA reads TGTGCCAGCAGCCCAGGACAGACTACTGAAGCTTTCTTT.

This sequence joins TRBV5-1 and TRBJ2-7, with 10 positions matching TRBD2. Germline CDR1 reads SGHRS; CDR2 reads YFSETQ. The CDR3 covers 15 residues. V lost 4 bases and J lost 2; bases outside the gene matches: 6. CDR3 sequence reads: CASSTSSGGPYEQYF. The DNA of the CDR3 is TGCGCCAGCAGCACTTCTAGCGGGGGTCCCTACGAGCAGTACTTC.

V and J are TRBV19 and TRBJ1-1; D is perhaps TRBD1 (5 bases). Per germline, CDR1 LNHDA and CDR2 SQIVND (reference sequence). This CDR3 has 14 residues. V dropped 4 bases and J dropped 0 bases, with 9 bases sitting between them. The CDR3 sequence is CASSTGLLNTEAFF. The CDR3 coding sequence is TGTGCCAGTAGTACGGGACTACTGAACACTGAAGCTTTCTTT.

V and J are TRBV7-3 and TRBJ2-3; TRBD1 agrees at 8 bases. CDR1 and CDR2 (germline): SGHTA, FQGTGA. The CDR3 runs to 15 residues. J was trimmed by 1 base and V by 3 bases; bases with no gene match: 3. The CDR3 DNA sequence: TGTGCCAGCAGCTTCCCGACAGGGGGCACAGATACGCAGTATTTT. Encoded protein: CASSFPTGGTDTQYF.

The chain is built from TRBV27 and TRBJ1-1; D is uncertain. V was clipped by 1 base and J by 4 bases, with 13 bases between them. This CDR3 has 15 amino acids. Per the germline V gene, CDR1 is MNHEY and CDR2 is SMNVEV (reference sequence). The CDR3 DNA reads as TGTGCCAGCAGTTTATATAAGGGCGCGGGCACTGAAGCTTTCTTT. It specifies CASSLYKGAGTEAFF.

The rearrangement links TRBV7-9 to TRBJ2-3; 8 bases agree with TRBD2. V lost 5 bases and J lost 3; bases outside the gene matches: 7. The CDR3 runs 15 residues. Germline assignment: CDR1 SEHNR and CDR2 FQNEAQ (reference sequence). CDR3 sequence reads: CASSPGVAGTDTQYF. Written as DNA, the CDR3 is TGTGCCAGCAGCCCCGGGGTAGCGGGGACAGATACGCAGTATTTT.

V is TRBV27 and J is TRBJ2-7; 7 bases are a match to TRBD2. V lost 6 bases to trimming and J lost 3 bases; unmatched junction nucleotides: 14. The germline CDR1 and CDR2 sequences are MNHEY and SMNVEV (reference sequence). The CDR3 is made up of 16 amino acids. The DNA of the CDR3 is TGTGCCAGCAGCTTCAGAAGCGGGGAATCCTACTACGAGCAGTACTTC. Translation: CASSFRSGESYYEQYF.

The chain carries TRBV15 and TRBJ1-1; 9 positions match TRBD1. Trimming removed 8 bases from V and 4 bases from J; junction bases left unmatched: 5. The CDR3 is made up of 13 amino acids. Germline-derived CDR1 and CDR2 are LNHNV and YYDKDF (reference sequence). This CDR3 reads CATGGDRATEAFF. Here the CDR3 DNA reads TGTGCCACCGGGGGGGACAGGGCCACTGAAGCTTTCTTT.

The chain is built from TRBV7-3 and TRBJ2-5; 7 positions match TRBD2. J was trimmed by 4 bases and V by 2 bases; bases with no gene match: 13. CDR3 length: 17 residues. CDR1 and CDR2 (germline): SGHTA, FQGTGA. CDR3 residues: CASSLGRGMGGGETQYF. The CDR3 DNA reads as TGTGCCAGCAGCTTAGGTCGCGGGATGGGCGGGGGAGAGACCCAGTACTTC.

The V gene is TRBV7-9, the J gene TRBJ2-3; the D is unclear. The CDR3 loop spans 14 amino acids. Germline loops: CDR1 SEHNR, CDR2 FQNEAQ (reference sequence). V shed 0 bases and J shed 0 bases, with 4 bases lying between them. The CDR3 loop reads CASSLAGSTDTQYF. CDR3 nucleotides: TGTGCCAGCAGCTTAGCGGGCAGCACAGATACGCAGTATTTT.

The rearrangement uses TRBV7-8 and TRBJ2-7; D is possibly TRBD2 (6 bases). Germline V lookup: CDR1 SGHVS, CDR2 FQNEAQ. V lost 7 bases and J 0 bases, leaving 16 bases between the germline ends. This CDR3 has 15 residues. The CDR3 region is CASTHGGGSSYEQYF. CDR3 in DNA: TGTGCCAGCACCCATGGGGGAGGAAGCTCCTACGAGCAGTACTTC.

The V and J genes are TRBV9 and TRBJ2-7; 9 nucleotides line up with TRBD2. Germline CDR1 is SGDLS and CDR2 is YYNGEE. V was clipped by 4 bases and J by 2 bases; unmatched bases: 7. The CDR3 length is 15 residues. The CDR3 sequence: CASSTERGAAYEQYF. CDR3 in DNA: TGTGCCAGCAGCACAGAGCGGGGGGCCGCCTACGAGCAGTACTTC.

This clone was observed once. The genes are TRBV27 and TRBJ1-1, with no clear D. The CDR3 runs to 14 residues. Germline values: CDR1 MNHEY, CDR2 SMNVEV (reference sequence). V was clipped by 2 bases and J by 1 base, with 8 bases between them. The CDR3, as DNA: TGTGCCAGCAGTTTAGGAGTAGGGAACACTGAAGCTTTCTTT. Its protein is CASSLGVGNTEAFF.

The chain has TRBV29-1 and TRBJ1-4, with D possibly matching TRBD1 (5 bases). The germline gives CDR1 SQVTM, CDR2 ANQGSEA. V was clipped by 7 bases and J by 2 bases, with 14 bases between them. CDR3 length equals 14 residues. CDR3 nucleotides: TGCAGCGCCGGGGGGAGGGGTACTAATGAAAAACTGTTTTTT. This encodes CSAGGRGTNEKLFF. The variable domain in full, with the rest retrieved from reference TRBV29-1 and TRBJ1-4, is SAVISQKPSRDICQRGTSLTIQCQVDSQVTMMFWYRQQPGQSLTLIATANQGSEATYESGFVIDKFPISRPNLTFSTLTVSNMSPEDSSIYLCSAGGRGTNEKLFFGSGTQLSVL.

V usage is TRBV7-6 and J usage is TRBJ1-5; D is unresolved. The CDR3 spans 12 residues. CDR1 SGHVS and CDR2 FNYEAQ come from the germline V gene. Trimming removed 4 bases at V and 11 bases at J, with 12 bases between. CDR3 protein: CASSSAGRAQHF. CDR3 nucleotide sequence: TGTGCCAGCAGCTCCGCGGGTCGGGCCCAGCATTTT.

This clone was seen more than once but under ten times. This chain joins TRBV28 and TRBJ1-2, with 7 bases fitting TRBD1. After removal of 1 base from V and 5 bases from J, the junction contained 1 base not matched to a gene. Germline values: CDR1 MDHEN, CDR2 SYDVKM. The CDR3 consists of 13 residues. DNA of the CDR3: TGTGCCAGCAGTTTATCAGGGGGATATGGCTACACCTTC. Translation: CASSLSGGYGYTF.

The CDR3 sequence: CASSPSGQIAGELFF. The CDR3 nucleotides read TGTGCCAGTAGTCCCTCGGGACAAATCGCCGGGGAGCTGTTTTTT. The J gene is TRBJ2-2, the V gene TRBV19; D is perhaps TRBD1 (6 bases). Trimming took 5 bases from V and 6 from J, leaving 16 bases between them. The CDR3 spans 15 residues. CDR1 LNHDA and CDR2 SQIVND come from the germline V gene (reference sequence).

The CDR3 loop is CASSFERAYNEKLFF. DNA for the CDR3: TGTGCCAGCAGCTTTGAGCGGGCCTATAATGAAAAACTGTTTTTT. V and J are TRBV7-9 and TRBJ1-4; D unclear. This CDR3 comprises 15 residues. Trimming cost V 3 bases and J 4 bases, with 12 bases left between them. From germline, CDR1 is SEHNR and CDR2 FQNEAQ (reference sequence).

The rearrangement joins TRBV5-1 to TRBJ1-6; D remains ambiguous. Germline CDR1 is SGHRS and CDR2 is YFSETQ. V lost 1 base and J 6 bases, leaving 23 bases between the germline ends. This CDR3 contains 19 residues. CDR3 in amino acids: CASSLLRSNEKLRNSPLHF. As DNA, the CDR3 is TGCGCCAGCAGCTTGTTGAGATCGAACGAAAAATTACGTAATTCACCCCTCCACTTT.

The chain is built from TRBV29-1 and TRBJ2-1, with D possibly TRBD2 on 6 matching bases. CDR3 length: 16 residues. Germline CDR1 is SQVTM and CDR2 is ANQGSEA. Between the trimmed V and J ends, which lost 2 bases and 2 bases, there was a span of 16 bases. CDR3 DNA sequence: TGCAGCGTTGAATCAAAGGGGCGGGAAGCCTACAATGAGCAGTTCTTC. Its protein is CSVESKGREAYNEQFF.

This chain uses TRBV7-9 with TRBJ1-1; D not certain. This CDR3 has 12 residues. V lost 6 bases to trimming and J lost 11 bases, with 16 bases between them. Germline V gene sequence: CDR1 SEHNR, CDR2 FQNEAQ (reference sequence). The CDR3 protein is CASRDQGLRAFF. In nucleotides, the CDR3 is TGTGCCAGCAGGGACCAAGGACTCCGGGCTTTCTTT.

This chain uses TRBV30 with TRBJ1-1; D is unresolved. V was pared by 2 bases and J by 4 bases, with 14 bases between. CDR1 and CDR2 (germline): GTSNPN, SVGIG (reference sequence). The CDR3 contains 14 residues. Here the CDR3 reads CAWSSRAEGTEAFF. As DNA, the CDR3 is TGTGCCTGGAGTTCCCGAGCGGAGGGCACTGAAGCTTTCTTT.

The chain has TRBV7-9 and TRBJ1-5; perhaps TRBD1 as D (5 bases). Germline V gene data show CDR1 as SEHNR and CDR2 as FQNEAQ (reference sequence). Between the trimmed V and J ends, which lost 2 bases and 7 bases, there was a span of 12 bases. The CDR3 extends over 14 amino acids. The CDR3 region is CASSLNARTQPQHF. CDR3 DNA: TGTGCCAGCAGCTTAAATGCTAGGACACAGCCCCAGCATTTT. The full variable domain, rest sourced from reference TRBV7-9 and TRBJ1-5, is DTGVSQNPRHKITKRGQNVTFRCDPISEHNRLYWYRQTLGQGPEFLTYFQNEAQLEKSRLLSDRFSAERPKGSFSTLEIQRTEQGDSAMYLCASSLNARTQPQHFGDGTRLSIL.

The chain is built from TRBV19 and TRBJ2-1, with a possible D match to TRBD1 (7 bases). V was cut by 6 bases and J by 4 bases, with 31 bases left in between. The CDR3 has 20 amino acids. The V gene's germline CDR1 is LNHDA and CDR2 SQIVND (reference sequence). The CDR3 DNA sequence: TGTGCCAGTAGGATAACGCGGGACAGCGTTCCCCAGCCCGCGTACAATGAGCAGTTCTTC. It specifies CASRITRDSVPQPAYNEQFF. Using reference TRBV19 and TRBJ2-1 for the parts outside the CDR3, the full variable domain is DGGITQSPKYLFRKEGQNVTLSCEQNLNHDAMYWYRQDPGQGLRLIYYSQIVNDFQKGDIAEGYSVSREKKESFPLTVTSAQKNPTAFYLCASRITRDSVPQPAYNEQFFGPGTRLTVL.

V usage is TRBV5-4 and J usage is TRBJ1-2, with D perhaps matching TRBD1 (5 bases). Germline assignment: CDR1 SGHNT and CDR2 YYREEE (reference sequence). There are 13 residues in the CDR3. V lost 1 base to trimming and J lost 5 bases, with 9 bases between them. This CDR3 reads CASSLIREYGYTF. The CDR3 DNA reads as TGTGCCAGCAGCTTGATCAGGGAATATGGCTACACCTTC.